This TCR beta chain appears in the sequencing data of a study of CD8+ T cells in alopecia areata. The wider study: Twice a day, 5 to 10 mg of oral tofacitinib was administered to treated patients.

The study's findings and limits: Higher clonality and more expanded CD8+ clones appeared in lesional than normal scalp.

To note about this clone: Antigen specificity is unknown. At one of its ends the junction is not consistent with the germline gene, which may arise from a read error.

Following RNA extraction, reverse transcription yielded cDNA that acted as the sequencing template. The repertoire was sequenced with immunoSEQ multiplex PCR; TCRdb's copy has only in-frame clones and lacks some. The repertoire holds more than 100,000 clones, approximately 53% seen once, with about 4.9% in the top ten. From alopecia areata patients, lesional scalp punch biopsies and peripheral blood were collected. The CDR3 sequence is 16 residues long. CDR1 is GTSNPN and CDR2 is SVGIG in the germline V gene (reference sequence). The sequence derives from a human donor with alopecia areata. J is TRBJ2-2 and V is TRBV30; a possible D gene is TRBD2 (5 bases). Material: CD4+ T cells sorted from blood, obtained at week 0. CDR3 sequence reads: CAWSVTFSGVTGELFF. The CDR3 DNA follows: TGTGCCTGGAGTGTGACCTTCAGCGGAGTCACCGGGGAGCTGTTCTTT. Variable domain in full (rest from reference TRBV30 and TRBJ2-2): SQTIHQWPATLVQPVGSPLSLECTVEGTSNPNLYWYRQAAGRGLQLLFYSVGIGQISSEVPQNLSASRPQDRQFILSSKKLLLSDSGFYLCAWSVTFSGVTGELFFGEGSRLTVL.